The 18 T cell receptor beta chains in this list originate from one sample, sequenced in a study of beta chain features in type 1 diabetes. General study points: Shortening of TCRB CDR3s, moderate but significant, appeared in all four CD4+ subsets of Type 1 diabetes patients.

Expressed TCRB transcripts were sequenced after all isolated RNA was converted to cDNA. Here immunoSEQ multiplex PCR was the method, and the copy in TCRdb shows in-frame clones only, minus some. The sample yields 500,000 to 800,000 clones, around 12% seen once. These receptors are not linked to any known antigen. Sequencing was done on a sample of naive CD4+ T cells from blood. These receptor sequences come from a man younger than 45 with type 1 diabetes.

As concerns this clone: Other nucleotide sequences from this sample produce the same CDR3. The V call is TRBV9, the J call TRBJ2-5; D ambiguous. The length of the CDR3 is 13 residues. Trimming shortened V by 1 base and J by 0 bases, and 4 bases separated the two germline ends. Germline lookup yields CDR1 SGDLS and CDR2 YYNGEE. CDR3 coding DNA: TGTGCCAGCAGCGTAAGCGACCAAGAGACCCAGTACTTC. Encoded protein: CASSVSDQETQYF.

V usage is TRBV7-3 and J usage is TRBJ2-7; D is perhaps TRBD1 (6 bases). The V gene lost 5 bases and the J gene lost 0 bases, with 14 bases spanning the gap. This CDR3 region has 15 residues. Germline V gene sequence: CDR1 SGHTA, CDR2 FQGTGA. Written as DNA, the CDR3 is TGTGCCAGCAGCCAGGGGCAGGGACCCTCCTACGAGCAGTACTTC. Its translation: CASSQGQGPSYEQYF.

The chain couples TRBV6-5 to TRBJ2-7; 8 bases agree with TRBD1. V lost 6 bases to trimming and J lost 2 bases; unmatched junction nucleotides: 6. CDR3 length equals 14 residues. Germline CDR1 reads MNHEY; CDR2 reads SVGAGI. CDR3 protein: CASSQDRGPYEQYF. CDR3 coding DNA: TGTGCCAGCAGCCAAGACAGGGGTCCCTACGAGCAGTACTTC.

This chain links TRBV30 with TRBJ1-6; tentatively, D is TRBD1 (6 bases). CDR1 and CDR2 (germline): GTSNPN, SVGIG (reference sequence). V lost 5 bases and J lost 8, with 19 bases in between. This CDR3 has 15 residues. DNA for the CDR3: TGTGCCTGGCACCGGGACCGGGGGCGGGATTCACCCCTCCACTTT. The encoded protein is CAWHRDRGRDSPLHF.

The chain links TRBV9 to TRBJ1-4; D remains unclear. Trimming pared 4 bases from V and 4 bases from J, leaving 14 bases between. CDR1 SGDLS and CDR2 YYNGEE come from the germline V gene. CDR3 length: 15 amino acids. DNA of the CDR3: TGTGCCAGCAGCCCCAGAAGGGCCCTTAATGAAAAACTGTTTTTT. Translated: CASSPRRALNEKLFF.

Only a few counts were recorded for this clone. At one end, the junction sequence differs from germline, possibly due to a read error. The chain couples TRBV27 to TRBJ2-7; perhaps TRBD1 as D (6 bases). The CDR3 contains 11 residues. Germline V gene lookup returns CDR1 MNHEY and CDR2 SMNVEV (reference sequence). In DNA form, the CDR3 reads TGTGCCAGCAGTTCGCCAGGGGATGTAACGTTC. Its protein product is CASSSPGDVTF.

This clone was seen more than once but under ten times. As DNA, the CDR3 is TGTGCCAGCAGCCTACAGGGGTTCGGCACAGATACGCAGTATTTT. It specifies CASSLQGFGTDTQYF. The chain recombines TRBV6-5 with TRBJ2-3; TRBD1 matches 7 bases. The length of the CDR3 is 15 residues. CDR1 is MNHEY, CDR2 SVGAGI, per germline. V dropped 6 bases and J dropped 1; count of bases not matched to a gene: 7.

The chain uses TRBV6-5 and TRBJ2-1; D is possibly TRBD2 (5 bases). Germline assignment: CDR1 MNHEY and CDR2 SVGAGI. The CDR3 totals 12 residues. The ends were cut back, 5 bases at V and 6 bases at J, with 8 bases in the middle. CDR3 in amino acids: CASSGLSNEQFF. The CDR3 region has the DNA TGTGCCAGCAGTGGACTCTCCAATGAGCAGTTCTTC.

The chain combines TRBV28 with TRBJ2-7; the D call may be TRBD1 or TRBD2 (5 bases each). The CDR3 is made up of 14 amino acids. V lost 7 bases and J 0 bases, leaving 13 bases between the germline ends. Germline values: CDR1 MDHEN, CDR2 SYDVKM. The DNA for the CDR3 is TGTGCCAGCATAGGGCCAGGGAGCTCCTACGAGCAGTACTTC. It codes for CASIGPGSSYEQYF.

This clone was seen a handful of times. The CDR3 bases are TGTGCCATCAGTGAGACAGGAGATGAAAAACTGTTTTTT. It yields the protein CAISETGDEKLFF. V is TRBV10-3 and J is TRBJ1-4; possible D gene TRBD1, 5 bases. The V gene lost 2 bases and the J gene lost 6 bases, with 7 bases spanning the gap. The CDR3 length is 13 residues. CDR1 is ENHRY, CDR2 SYGVKD, per germline.

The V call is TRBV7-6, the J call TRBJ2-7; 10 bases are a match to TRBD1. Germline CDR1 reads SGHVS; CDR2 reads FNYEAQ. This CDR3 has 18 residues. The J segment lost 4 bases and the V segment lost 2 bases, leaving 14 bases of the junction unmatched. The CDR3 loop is CASSLIPTAGTGAYEQYF. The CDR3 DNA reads TGTGCCAGCAGCTTAATCCCAACAGCCGGGACAGGGGCATACGAGCAGTACTTC.

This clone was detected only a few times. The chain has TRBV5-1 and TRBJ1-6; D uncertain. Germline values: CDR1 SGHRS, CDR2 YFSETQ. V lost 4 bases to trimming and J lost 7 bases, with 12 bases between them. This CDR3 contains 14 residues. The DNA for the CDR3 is TGCGCCAGCAGCCCCGGTGGTGGGAATTCACCCCTCCACTTT. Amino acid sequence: CASSPGGGNSPLHF.

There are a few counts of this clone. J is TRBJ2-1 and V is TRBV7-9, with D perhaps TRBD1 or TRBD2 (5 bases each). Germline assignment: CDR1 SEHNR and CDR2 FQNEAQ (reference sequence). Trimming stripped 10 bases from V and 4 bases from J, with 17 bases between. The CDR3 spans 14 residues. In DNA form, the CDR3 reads TGTGCCACCACCTCAGTGGGGACGTACAATGAGCAGTTCTTC. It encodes CATTSVGTYNEQFF.

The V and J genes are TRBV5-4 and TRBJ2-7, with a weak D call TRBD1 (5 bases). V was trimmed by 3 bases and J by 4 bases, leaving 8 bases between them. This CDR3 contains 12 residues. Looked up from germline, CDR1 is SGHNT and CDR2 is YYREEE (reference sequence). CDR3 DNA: TGTGCCAGCAGCTCGCCAGGGTACGAGCAGTACTTC. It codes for CASSSPGYEQYF.

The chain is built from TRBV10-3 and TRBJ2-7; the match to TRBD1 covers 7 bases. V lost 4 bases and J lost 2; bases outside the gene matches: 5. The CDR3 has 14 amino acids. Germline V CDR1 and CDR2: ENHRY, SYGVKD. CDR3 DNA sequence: TGTGCCATCAGTGGGGACAGTAGACCCTACGAGCAGTACTTC. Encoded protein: CAISGDSRPYEQYF.

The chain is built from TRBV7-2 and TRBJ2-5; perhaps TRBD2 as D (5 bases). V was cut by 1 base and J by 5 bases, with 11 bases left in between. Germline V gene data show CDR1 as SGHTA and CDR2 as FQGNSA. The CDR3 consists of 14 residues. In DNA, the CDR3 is TGTGCCAGCAGCTTAGGACGGGGTTGGGAGACCCAGTACTTC. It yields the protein CASSLGRGWETQYF. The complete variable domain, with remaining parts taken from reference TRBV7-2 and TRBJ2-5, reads GAGVSQSPSNKVTEKGKDVELRCDPISGHTALYWYRQSLGQGLEFLIYFQGNSAPDKSGLPSDRFSAERTGGSVSTLTIQRTQQEDSAVYLCASSLGRGWETQYFGPGTRLLVL.

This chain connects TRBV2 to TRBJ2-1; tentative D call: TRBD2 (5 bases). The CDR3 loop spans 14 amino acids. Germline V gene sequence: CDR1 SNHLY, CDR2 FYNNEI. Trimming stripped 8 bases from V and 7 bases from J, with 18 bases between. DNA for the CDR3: TGTGCCAGCCTCGAGACTACCGGAAGAAATGAGCAGTTCTTC. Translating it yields CASLETTGRNEQFF.

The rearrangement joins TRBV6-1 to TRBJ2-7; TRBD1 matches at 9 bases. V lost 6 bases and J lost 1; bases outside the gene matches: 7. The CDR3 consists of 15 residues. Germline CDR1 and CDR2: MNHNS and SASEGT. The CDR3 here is CASSRGDRASYEQYF. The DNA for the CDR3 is TGTGCCAGCAGCCGGGGGGACAGGGCGTCCTACGAGCAGTACTTC.